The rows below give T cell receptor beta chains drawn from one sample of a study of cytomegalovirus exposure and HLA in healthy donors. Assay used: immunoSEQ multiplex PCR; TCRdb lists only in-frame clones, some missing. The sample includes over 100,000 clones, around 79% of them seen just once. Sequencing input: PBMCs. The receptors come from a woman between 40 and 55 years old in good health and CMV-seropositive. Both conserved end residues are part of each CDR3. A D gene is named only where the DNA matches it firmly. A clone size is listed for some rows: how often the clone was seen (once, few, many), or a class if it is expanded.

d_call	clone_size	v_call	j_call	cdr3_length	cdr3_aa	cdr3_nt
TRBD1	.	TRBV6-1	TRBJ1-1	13	CASRAGQGRRPFF	TGTGCCAGCAGAGCCGGACAGGGCCGTAGACCTTTCTTT
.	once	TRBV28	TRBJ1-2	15	CASSLDGRAVYGYTF	TGTGCCAGCAGTTTAGACGGGAGGGCAGTCTATGGCTACACCTTC
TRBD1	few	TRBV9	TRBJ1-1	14	CASSPGRGRTEAFF	TGTGCCAGCAGCCCGGGTAGGGGGCGGACTGAAGCTTTCTTT
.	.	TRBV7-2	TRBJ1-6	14	CASSAGDSNSPLHF	TGTGCCAGCAGCGCGGGGGACTCGAATTCACCCCTCCACTTT
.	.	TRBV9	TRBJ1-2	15	CASSAPHRGGYGYTF	TGTGCCAGCAGCGCCCCTCACCGGGGAGGCTATGGCTACACCTTC
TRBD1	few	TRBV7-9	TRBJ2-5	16	CASSPRQGAVIETQYF	TGTGCCAGCAGCCCGAGACAGGGGGCGGTTATAGAGACCCAGTACTTC
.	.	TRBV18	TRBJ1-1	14	CASSLEFLNTEAFF	TGTGCCAGCTCACTTGAGTTCCTGAACACTGAAGCTTTCTTT
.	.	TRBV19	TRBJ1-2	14	CASSDRIANYGYTF	TGTGCCAGTAGCGACAGGATAGCTAACTATGGCTACACCTTC
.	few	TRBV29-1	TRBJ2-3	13	CSGEQGGADTQYF	TGCAGCGGTGAACAGGGAGGCGCAGATACGCAGTATTTT
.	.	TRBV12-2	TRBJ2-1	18	CASRLAGCSGRSENEQFF	TGTGCAAGTCGCTTAGCCGGCTGTAGCGGGAGATCAGAGAATGAGCAGTTCTTC
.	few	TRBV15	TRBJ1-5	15	CATSRDWRAAQPQHF	TGTGCCACCAGCAGAGATTGGAGGGCCGCTCAGCCCCAGCATTTT
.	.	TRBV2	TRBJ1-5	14	CASSGTVHNQPQHF	TGTGCCAGCAGTGGGACAGTCCACAATCAGCCCCAGCATTTT
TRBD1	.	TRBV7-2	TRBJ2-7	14	CASSPGQGAHEQYF	TGTGCCAGCAGCCCCGGACAGGGGGCCCACGAGCAGTACTTC
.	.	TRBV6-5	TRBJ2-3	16	CASSYVLQGGTDTQYF	TGTGCCAGCAGTTACGTATTACAGGGAGGCACAGATACGCAGTATTTT
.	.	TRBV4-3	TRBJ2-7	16	CASSPSWGTDPYEQYF	TGCGCCAGCAGCCCCTCGTGGGGCACAGACCCCTACGAGCAGTACTTC
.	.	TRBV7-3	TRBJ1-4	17	CASSLNPPSVGGEKLFF	TGTGCCAGCAGCTTAAACCCCCCGAGCGTCGGCGGTGAAAAACTGTTTTTT
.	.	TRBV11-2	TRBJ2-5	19	CASSLADRRQALSQETQYF	TGTGCCAGCAGCTTGGCCGATAGAAGGCAGGCTCTAAGCCAAGAGACCCAGTACTTC
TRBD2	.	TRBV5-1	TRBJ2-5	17	CASSLASGGADSETQYF	TGCGCCAGCAGCTTGGCCAGCGGGGGGGCGGATTCTGAGACCCAGTACTTC
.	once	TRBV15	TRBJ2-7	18	CATSRDRSGLTISYEQYF	TGTGCCACCAGCAGAGATCGTTCGGGACTTACGATCTCCTACGAGCAGTACTTC
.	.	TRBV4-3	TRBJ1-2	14	CASITRAGDYGYTF	TGCGCCAGCATCACAAGAGCGGGGGACTATGGCTACACCTTC
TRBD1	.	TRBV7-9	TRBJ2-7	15	CASSLGDRGGYEQYF	TGTGCCAGCAGCTTAGGGGACAGGGGCGGCTACGAGCAGTACTTC
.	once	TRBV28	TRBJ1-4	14	CASTLGPTNEKLFF	TGTGCCAGCACCCTGGGGCCAACTAATGAAAAACTGTTTTTT
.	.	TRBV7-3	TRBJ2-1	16	CASSPLSAGGVNEQFF	TGTGCCAGCAGCCCCCTCTCGGCGGGCGGGGTGAATGAGCAGTTCTTC
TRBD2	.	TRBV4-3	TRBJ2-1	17	CASSQDRPSGRVRGQFF	TGCGCCAGCAGCCAAGATCGGCCTAGCGGGAGGGTCCGGGGGCAGTTCTTC
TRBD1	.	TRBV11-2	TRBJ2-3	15	CASRENRGITDTQYF	TGTGCCAGCAGAGAGAACAGGGGGATCACAGATACGCAGTATTTT
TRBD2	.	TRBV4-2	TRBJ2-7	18	CASSQELIAGGRGGEQYF	TGTGCCAGCAGCCAAGAACTCATTGCGGGAGGAAGAGGGGGCGAGCAGTACTTC
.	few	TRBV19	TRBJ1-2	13	CASSIEQNYGYTF	TGTGCCAGTAGTATAGAACAGAACTATGGCTACACCTTC
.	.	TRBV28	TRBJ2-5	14	CASRSTGRGETQYF	TGTGCCAGCAGGTCCACAGGGAGGGGAGAGACCCAGTACTTC
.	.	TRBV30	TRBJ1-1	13	CAWKGRGYTEAFF	TGTGCCTGGAAAGGGAGGGGCTACACTGAAGCTTTCTTT
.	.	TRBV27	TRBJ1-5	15	CASLPRGGAGQPQHF	TGTGCCAGCCTCCCACGGGGGGGGGCCGGACAGCCCCAGCATTTT
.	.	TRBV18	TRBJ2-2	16	CASSSSIYRTTGELFF	TGTGCCAGCTCTTCAAGCATCTACAGGACCACCGGGGAGCTGTTTTTT
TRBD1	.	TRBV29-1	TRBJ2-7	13	CSVVATGGVEQYF	TGCAGCGTTGTGGCTACAGGGGGCGTCGAGCAGTACTTC
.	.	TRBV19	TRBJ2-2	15	CASSIATSSTGELFF	TGTGCCAGTAGTATAGCTACCTCTTCCACCGGGGAGCTGTTTTTT
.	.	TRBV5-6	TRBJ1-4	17	CASSLVESLATNEKLFF	TGTGCCAGCAGCTTGGTAGAGTCCCTTGCAACTAATGAAAAACTGTTTTTT
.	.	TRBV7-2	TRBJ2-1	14	CASSFPGSGNEQFF	TGTGCCAGCAGCTTCCCGGGGTCGGGGAATGAGCAGTTCTTC
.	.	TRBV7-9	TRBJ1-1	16	CASSPRRGRGNAEAFF	TGTGCCAGCAGCCCTCGACGGGGTAGAGGGAACGCTGAAGCTTTCTTT
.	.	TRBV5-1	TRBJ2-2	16	CASSPLEGRNTGELFF	TGCGCCAGCAGCCCCTTGGAGGGAAGGAACACCGGGGAGCTGTTTTTT
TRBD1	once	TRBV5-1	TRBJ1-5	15	CASSPVTGGNQPQHF	TGCGCCAGCAGCCCTGTTACAGGGGGCAATCAGCCCCAGCATTTT
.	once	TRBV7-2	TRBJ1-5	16	CASSTRGGAGRQPQHF	TGTGCCAGCAGCACTAGGGGGGGAGCAGGAAGACAGCCCCAGCATTTT
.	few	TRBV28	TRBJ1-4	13	CASKRDTDEKLFF	TGTGCCAGCAAAAGGGACACCGATGAAAAACTGTTTTTT
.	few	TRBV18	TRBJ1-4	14	CASSPDDNNEKLFF	TGTGCCAGCTCACCAGATGACAATAATGAAAAACTGTTTTTT
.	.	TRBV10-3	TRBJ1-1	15	CAISERGTVNTEAFF	TGTGCCATCAGTGAGCGCGGGACGGTGAACACTGAAGCTTTCTTT
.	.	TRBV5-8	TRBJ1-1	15	CASSLGPGRNTEAFF	TGTGCCAGCAGCTTGGGTCCGGGGAGGAACACTGAAGCTTTCTTT
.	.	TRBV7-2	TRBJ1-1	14	CASSYRVMNTEAFF	TGTGCCAGCAGTTACAGGGTCATGAACACTGAAGCTTTCTTT
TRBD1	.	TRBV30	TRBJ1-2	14	CAWTSTGGPCGHTF	TGTGCCTGGACCTCAACAGGGGGCCCCTGCGGCCACACCTTC
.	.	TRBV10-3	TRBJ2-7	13	CAISEGGSYEQYF	TGTGCCATCAGTGAGGGCGGGTCCTACGAGCAGTACTTC
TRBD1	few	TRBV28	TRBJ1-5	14	CASSPGGINQPQHF	TGTGCCAGCAGCCCAGGGGGGATCAATCAGCCCCAGCATTTT
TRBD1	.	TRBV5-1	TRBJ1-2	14	CASSWTGDNYGYTF	TGCGCCAGCAGCTGGACAGGGGATAACTATGGCTACACCTTC
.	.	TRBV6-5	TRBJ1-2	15	CASRKGWGANYGYTF	TGTGCCAGCCGAAAGGGATGGGGAGCTAACTATGGCTACACCTTC
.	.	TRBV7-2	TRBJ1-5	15	CASSLGAVSNQPQHF	TGTGCCAGCAGCTTAGGGGCAGTTAGCAATCAGCCCCAGCATTTT
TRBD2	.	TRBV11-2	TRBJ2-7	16	CASSLDGSGGTYEQYF	TGTGCCAGCAGCTTAGATGGTAGCGGGGGAACCTACGAGCAGTACTTC
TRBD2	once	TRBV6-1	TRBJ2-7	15	CASSWGLTNPYEQYF	TGTGCCAGCAGTTGGGGACTAACAAACCCCTACGAGCAGTACTTC
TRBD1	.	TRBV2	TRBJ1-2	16	CASSEARGTGNYGYTF	TGTGCCAGCAGTGAAGCCAGGGGGACAGGGAACTATGGCTACACCTTC
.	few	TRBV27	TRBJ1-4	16	CASSRYTGLENEKLFF	TGTGCCAGCAGTCGATATACAGGGTTGGAGAACGAAAAACTGTTTTTT
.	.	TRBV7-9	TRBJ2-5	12	CASSSTRETQYF	TGTGCCAGCAGCTCCACTAGGGAGACCCAGTACTTC